Presented here are 14 T cell receptor beta chains from one specimen sequenced in a study of blood T cell repertoires in COVID-19. This table comes from immunoSEQ multiplex PCR, and its TCRdb copy is limited to in-frame clones, with some not included. The data hold some 110,000 clones, with roughly 85% observed a single time. The sequenced material came from peripheral blood. The receptors were gathered from a man aged 40-49 years with acute or convalescent COVID-19.

V is TRBV7-8 and J is TRBJ2-3; TRBD2 matches at 13 bases. CDR1 and CDR2 from the germline V gene are SGHVS and FQNEAQ. V dropped 2 bases and J dropped 0; count of bases not matched to a gene: 5. The CDR3 covers 18 residues. This chain's CDR3 is CASSLRLAGGPSTDTQYF. The CDR3 DNA reads as TGTGCCAGCAGCTTACGACTAGCGGGGGGCCCCAGCACAGATACGCAGTATTTT.

CDR3 protein: CAWSVPKGVNQPQHF. In nucleotides, the CDR3 is TGTGCCTGGAGTGTACCTAAGGGAGTCAATCAGCCCCAGCATTTT. V and J are TRBV30 and TRBJ1-5; no firm D call. Germline V lookup: CDR1 GTSNPN, CDR2 SVGIG (reference sequence). The germline V and J ends were trimmed by 0 bases and 3 bases, with 12 bases remaining between them. This CDR3 region has 15 residues.

The chain employs TRBV6-6 and TRBJ1-5, with a tentative D call TRBD1 (5 bases). There are 16 residues in the CDR3. CDR1 and CDR2 (germline): MNHNY, SVGAGI (reference sequence). V lost 5 bases, J lost 2 bases, and 16 bases lay in between. CDR3 nucleotide sequence: TGTGCCAGCAGTCTGGGGCGGGGAGCCGGCAATCAGCCCCAGCATTTT. This encodes CASSLGRGAGNQPQHF.

This chain uses TRBV2 with TRBJ1-5, with D hard to call. Germline values: CDR1 SNHLY, CDR2 FYNNEI. Between the trimmed V and J ends, which lost 4 bases and 6 bases, there was a span of 16 bases. This CDR3 region has 15 residues. The CDR3 nucleotides are TGTGCCAGCAGTGGGTATGGAGGCGCCGGTCAGCCCCAGCATTTT. This translates into CASSGYGGAGQPQHF.

There are a few counts of this clone. The chain has TRBV11-3 and TRBJ1-1; 7 bases line up with TRBD1. The CDR3 sequence is 15 residues long. The germline V gene has CDR1 SGHNT and CDR2 YENEEA. V shed 5 bases, J shed 4 bases, and the junction held 10 bases outside the gene matches. The CDR3 here is CASSQSTGSSTEAFF. DNA of the CDR3: TGTGCCAGCAGCCAGTCGACAGGGAGTAGCACTGAAGCTTTCTTT.

This chain connects TRBV4-2 to TRBJ2-3, with 8 bases fitting TRBD2. Germline CDR1 LGHNA, CDR2 YNFKEQ. The CDR3 consists of 16 residues. With V trimmed by 0 bases and J by 2 bases, 4 bases remained unmatched. DNA of the CDR3: TGTGCCAGCAGCCAAGAAATAGCGGGGTTCACAGATACGCAGTATTTT. This encodes CASSQEIAGFTDTQYF.

V and J are TRBV6-1 and TRBJ1-5; the match to TRBD1 covers 9 bases. The CDR3 runs 16 residues. V shed 4 bases and J 4 bases; nucleotides not matched to a gene: 8. Germline loops: CDR1 MNHNS, CDR2 SASEGT. The CDR3 DNA reads TGTGCCAGCAGTGGGACAGGGGTTTGGATAAATCAGCCCCAGCATTTT. It is translated as CASSGTGVWINQPQHF.

In its sample, this clone was seen a few times. V usage is TRBV19 and J usage is TRBJ2-2; 10 positions agree with TRBD1. CDR1 LNHDA and CDR2 SQIVND come from the germline V gene (reference sequence). J was trimmed by 5 bases and V by 7 bases; bases with no gene match: 7. The CDR3 loop spans 15 amino acids. The CDR3 protein is CASKRQGAWTGELFF. CDR3 DNA sequence: TGTGCCAGTAAGCGACAGGGGGCTTGGACCGGGGAGCTGTTTTTT.

The V call is TRBV6-1, the J call TRBJ1-2, with 10 positions matching TRBD1. The CDR3 length is 16 residues. With 2 bases clipped from V and 4 bases from J, the junction kept 7 bases outside the gene matches. Germline CDR1 and CDR2: MNHNS and SASEGT. The CDR3: CASSETGQGFPYGYTF. The CDR3 DNA follows: TGTGCCAGCAGTGAAACGGGACAGGGGTTCCCCTATGGCTACACCTTC.

The rearrangement links TRBV12-5 to TRBJ2-1; no firm D call. This CDR3 has 13 amino acids. Trimming took off 3 bases at V and 8 bases at J, with 11 bases between the two ends. In germline, CDR1 is LGHNT, CDR2 FRNRAP. The CDR3 nucleotides read TGTGCTAGTGGTTTCCCTCTTAGCCATGAGCAGTTCTTC. Translating it yields CASGFPLSHEQFF.

The chain employs TRBV11-2 and TRBJ1-1, with 7 bases identical to TRBD1. Germline values: CDR1 SGHAT, CDR2 FQNNGV. The CDR3 spans 15 residues. Trimming took 5 bases from V and 1 from J; bases not matched to a gene: 7. The chain's CDR3 is CASSRTGLTNTEAFF. Written as DNA, the CDR3 is TGTGCCAGCAGCCGGACAGGACTTACGAACACTGAAGCTTTCTTT.

The chain links TRBV7-2 to TRBJ2-5, with 8 bases fitting TRBD1. Per germline, CDR1 SGHTA and CDR2 FQGNSA. Trimming took 2 bases from V and 5 from J; bases not matched to a gene: 4. The CDR3 is 14 residues long. DNA of the CDR3: TGTGCCAGCAGCTTATCTCACAGGGGGGAGACCCAGTACTTC. Protein product: CASSLSHRGETQYF.

The rearrangement uses TRBV29-1 and TRBJ1-1; D remains ambiguous. The V gene lost 4 bases and the J gene lost 5 bases, with 14 bases spanning the gap. The CDR3 covers 13 residues. The germline V gene has CDR1 SQVTM and CDR2 ANQGSEA. The CDR3 nucleotides are TGCAGCGTTGTCATCCCTCCGGGGACTGAAGCTTTCTTT. Its translation: CSVVIPPGTEAFF.

The chain employs TRBV30 and TRBJ1-5; D is perhaps TRBD1 (5 bases). Germline V gene sequence: CDR1 GTSNPN, CDR2 SVGIG (reference sequence). V lost 5 bases, J lost 7 bases, and 12 bases lay in between. The CDR3 loop spans 12 amino acids. The CDR3 here is CAWGGTGQPQHF. In DNA form, the CDR3 reads TGTGCCTGGGGCGGGACCGGGCAGCCCCAGCATTTT. Based on the CDR3 plus reference TRBV30 and TRBJ1-5, the full variable domain is SQTIHQWPATLVQPVGSPLSLECTVEGTSNPNLYWYRQAAGRGLQLLFYSVGIGQISSEVPQNLSASRPQDRQFILSSKKLLLSDSGFYLCAWGGTGQPQHFGDGTRLSIL.